The 6 T cell receptor beta chains below were found in one sample sequenced in a study of blood T cell repertoires in COVID-19. Produced via immunoSEQ multiplex PCR; TCRdb's table is partial and in-frame only. The data hold about 330,000 clones, with about 87% observed a single time. Specimen: peripheral blood. These TCRs come from a man aged 30 to 45 with COVID-19, enrolled during active disease.

The chain is built from TRBV7-8 and TRBJ2-7; possibly TRBD2 for D (6 bases). The germline CDR1 and CDR2 sequences are SGHVS and FQNEAQ. Trimming took 3 bases from V and 2 from J, leaving 14 bases between them. This CDR3 comprises 15 residues. CDR3 sequence reads: CASSLRDSRPYEQYF. CDR3 sequence (DNA): TGTGCCAGCAGCTTGCGGGACTCCCGGCCCTACGAGCAGTACTTC.

This clone occurred a few times. The genes are TRBV2 and TRBJ1-1; no clear D gene. Germline V CDR1 and CDR2: SNHLY, FYNNEI. This CDR3 has 13 residues. Trimming shortened V by 3 bases and J by 8 bases, and 13 bases separated the two germline ends. The CDR3 region is CASSEERSTEAFF. In nucleotides, the CDR3 is TGTGCCAGCAGTGAGGAGAGGTCCACCGAAGCTTTCTTT.

The gene calls are TRBV24-1 and TRBJ1-5, with D possibly matching TRBD1 (6 bases). Trimming left V 4 bases short and J 1 base short, with 16 bases between. This CDR3 comprises 17 residues. From germline, CDR1 is KGHDR and CDR2 SFDVKD. CDR3: CATSEKEWGLSNQPQHF. The DNA for the CDR3 is TGTGCCACCAGTGAAAAGGAATGGGGGCTAAGCAATCAGCCCCAGCATTTT.

The J gene is TRBJ2-7, the V gene TRBV7-9; a weak D match, TRBD2 (6 bases). The CDR3 covers 15 residues. V was clipped by 5 bases and J by 1 base, with 15 bases between them. CDR1 and CDR2 (germline): SEHNR, FQNEAQ (reference sequence). CDR3 residues: CASSPRRGSSYEQYF. The CDR3 DNA sequence: TGTGCCAGCAGCCCCAGGAGGGGCTCGTCCTACGAGCAGTACTTC. The full variable domain, its missing parts supplied by reference TRBV7-9 and TRBJ2-7, is DTGVSQNPRHKITKRGQNVTFRCDPISEHNRLYWYRQTLGQGPEFLTYFQNEAQLEKSRLLSDRFSAERPKGSFSTLEIQRTEQGDSAMYLCASSPRRGSSYEQYFGPGTRLTVT.

The J gene is TRBJ2-1, the V gene TRBV27, with a possible D match to TRBD2 (5 bases). The CDR3 covers 15 residues. Trimming took 3 bases from V and 0 from J, leaving 9 bases between them. The V gene's germline CDR1 is MNHEY and CDR2 SMNVEV (reference sequence). The CDR3 DNA sequence: TGTGCCAGCAGTTTGAGGGAAACCTCCTACAATGAGCAGTTCTTC. This gives the protein CASSLRETSYNEQFF.

This rearrangement joins TRBV6-5 to TRBJ2-3, with D perhaps matching TRBD1 (6 bases). Germline V gives CDR1 MNHEY, CDR2 SVGAGI. The CDR3 spans 14 residues. V lost 6 bases and J 1 base, leaving 11 bases between the germline ends. CDR3 loop: CASSLSGGTDTQYF. The DNA for the CDR3 is TGTGCCAGCAGCCTCTCAGGGGGCACAGATACGCAGTATTTT.